This T cell receptor (beta chain) stems from a study of identical twins. This clonotype occurred a few times. A single record per CDR3 protein comes from TCRdb applying MiXCR to the 5' RACE reads. The repertoire consists of 200,000 to 250,000 distinct CDR3 sequences, with over 9.5% occurring once and the leading ten covering about 3.9%. This CDR3 region has 15 residues. V was shortened by 3 bases and J by 0 bases, with 11 bases between the two germline ends. These data were also reused for a study on yellow fever vaccine responses in identical twins.

The chain is built from TRBV12-3 or TRBV12-4 and TRBJ1-1; D is possibly TRBD1 (5 bases). The sequence came from a woman under 30 in good health. The source material was memory (CD45RO+) T cells sorted from blood. CDR3 residues: CASSFLGLMNTEAFF. DNA for the CDR3: TGTGCCAGCAGTTTTTTGGGGCTAATGAACACTGAAGCTTTCTTT.